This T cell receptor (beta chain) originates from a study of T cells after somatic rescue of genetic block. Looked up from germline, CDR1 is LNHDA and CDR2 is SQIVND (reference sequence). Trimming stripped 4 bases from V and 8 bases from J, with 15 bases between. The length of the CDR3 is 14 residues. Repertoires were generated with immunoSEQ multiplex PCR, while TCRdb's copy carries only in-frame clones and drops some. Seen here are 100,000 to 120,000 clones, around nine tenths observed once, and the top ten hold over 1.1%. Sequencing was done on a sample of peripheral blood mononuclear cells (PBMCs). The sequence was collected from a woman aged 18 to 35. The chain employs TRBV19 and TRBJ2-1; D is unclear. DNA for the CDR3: TGTGCCAGTAGTACCGACCCACGAGTGGATGAGCAGTTCTTC. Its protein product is CASSTDPRVDEQFF.